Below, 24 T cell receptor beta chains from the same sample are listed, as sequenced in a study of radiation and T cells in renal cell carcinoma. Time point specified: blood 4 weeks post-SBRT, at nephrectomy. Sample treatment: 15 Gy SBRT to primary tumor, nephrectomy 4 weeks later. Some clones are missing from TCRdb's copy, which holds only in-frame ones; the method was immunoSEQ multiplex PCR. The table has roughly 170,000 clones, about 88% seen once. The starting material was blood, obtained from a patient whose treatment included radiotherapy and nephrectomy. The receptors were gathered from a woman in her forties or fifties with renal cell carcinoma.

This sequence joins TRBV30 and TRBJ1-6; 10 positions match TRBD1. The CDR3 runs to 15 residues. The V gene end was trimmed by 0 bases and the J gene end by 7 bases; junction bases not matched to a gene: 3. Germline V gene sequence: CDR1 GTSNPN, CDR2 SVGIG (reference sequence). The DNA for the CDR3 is TGTGCCTGGAGTGTACTGGGACAGGGGAATTCACCCCTCCACTTT. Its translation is CAWSVLGQGNSPLHF.

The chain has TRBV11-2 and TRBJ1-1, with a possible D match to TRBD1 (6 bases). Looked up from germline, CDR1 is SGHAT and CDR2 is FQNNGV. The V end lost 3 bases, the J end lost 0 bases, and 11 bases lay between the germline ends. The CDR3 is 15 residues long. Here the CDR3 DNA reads TGTGCCAGCAGCTTTGGGAGGGGGATGAACACTGAAGCTTTCTTT. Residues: CASSFGRGMNTEAFF. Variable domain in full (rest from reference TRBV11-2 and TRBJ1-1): EAGVAQSPRYKIIEKRQSVAFWCNPISGHATLYWYQQILGQGPKLLIQFQNNGVVDDSQLPKDRFSAERLKGVDSTLKIQPAKLEDSAVYLCASSFGRGMNTEAFFGQGTRLTVV.

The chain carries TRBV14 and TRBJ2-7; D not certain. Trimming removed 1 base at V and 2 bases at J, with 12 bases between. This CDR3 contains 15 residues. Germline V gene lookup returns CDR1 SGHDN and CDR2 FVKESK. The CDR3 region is CASSQASTAAYEQYF. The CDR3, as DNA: TGTGCCAGCAGCCAAGCTTCGACCGCTGCCTACGAGCAGTACTTC.

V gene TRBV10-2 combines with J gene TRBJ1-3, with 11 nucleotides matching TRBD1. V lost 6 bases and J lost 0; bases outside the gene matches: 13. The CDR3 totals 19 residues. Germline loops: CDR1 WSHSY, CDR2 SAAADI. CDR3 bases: TGCGCCAGCAGAGGGGGACAGGGGGGCCCTCTCTTCTCTGGAAACACCATATATTTT. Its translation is CASRGGQGGPLFSGNTIYF.

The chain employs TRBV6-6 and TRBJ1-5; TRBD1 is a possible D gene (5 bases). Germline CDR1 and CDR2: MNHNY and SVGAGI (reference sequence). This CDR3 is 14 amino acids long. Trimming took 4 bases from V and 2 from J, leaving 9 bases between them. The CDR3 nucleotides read TGTGCCAGCAGTTCCCAGACAGGCAATCAGCCCCAGCATTTT. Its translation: CASSSQTGNQPQHF.

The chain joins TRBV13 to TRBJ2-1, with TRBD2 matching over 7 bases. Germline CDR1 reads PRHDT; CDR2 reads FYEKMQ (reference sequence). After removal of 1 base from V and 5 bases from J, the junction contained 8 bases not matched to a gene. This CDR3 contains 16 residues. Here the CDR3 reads CASSLATGGPDNEQFF. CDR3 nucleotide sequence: TGTGCCAGCAGCTTAGCTACGGGGGGTCCCGACAATGAGCAGTTCTTC.

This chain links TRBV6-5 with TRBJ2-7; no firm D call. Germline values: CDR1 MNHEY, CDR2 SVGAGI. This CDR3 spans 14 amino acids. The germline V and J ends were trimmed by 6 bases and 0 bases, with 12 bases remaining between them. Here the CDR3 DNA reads TGTGCCAGCAGAAACGTGGAAGACTCCTACGAGCAGTACTTC. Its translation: CASRNVEDSYEQYF.

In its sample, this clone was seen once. This chain's CDR3 is CASSPTPTAMFGELFF. The CDR3, as DNA: TGTGCCAGCAGCCCGACCCCTACTGCGATGTTCGGGGAGCTGTTTTTT. The chain recombines TRBV7-3 with TRBJ2-2; D is uncertain. Germline V gene sequence: CDR1 SGHTA, CDR2 FQGTGA. The CDR3 sequence is 16 residues long. Trimming took 5 bases from V and 7 from J, leaving 20 bases between them.

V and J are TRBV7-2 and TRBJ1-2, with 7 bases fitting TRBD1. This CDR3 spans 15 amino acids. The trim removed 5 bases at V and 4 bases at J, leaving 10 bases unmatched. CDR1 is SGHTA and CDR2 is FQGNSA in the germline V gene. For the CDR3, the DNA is TGTGCCAGCAGCCCCCGGGAGGGGGCGGGCTATGGCTACACCTTC. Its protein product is CASSPREGAGYGYTF.

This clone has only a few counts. The CDR3 loop is CAWIGQQNTEAFF. DNA of the CDR3: TGTGCCTGGATCGGTCAGCAGAACACTGAAGCTTTCTTT. The J gene is TRBJ1-1, the V gene TRBV30; no reliable D call. CDR1 GTSNPN and CDR2 SVGIG come from the germline V gene (reference sequence). The V end lost 4 bases, the J end lost 1 base, and 10 bases lay between the germline ends. This CDR3 region has 13 residues.

In nucleotides, the CDR3 is TGTGCCTGGAGTACGGGACAGGGGGTAACAAACACTGAAGCTTTCTTT. Protein sequence: CAWSTGQGVTNTEAFF. The gene calls are TRBV30 and TRBJ1-1, with 11 bases that match TRBD1. This CDR3 is built from 16 residues. Germline-derived CDR1 and CDR2 are GTSNPN and SVGIG (reference sequence). Germline trimming cut 2 bases from V and 2 bases from J; bases unmatched to any gene: 7.

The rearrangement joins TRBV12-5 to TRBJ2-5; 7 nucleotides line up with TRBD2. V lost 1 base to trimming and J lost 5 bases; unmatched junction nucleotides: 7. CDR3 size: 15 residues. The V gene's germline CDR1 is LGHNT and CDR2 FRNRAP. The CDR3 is CASGLGTRISETQYF. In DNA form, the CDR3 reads TGTGCTAGTGGTTTGGGGACTAGGATTTCTGAGACCCAGTACTTC.

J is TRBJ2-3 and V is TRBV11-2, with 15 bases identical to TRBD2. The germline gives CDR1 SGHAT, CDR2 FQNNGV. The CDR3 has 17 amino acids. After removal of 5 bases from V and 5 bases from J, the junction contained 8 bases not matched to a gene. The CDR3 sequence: CASSPRTSGGAVDTQYF. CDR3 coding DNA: TGTGCCAGCAGCCCCCGGACTAGCGGGGGGGCCGTAGATACGCAGTATTTT. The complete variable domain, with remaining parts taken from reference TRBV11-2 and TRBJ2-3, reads EAGVAQSPRYKIIEKRQSVAFWCNPISGHATLYWYQQILGQGPKLLIQFQNNGVVDDSQLPKDRFSAERLKGVDSTLKIQPAKLEDSAVYLCASSPRTSGGAVDTQYFGPGTRLTVL.

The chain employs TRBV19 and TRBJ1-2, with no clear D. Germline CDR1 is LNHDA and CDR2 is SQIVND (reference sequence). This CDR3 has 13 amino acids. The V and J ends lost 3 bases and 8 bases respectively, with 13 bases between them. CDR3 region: CASSIAPTGGYTF. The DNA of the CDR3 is TGTGCCAGTAGTATCGCTCCCACGGGGGGCTACACCTTC.

In DNA, the CDR3 is TGTGCCAGCAGCCCGGGGGTAGCGGGGGGGCCTGGAGATACGCAGTATTTT. It specifies CASSPGVAGGPGDTQYF. The chain joins TRBV7-2 to TRBJ2-3; 11 positions agree with TRBD2. The germline V gene encodes CDR1 SGHTA and CDR2 FQGNSA. The CDR3 sequence is 17 residues long. Unmatched junction bases numbered 12, after V lost 5 bases and J lost 5 bases.

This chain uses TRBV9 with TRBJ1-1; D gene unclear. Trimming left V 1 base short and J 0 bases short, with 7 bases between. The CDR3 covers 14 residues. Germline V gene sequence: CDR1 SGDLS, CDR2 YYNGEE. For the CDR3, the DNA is TGTGCCAGCAGCGTACAGGATATGAACACTGAAGCTTTCTTT. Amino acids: CASSVQDMNTEAFF.

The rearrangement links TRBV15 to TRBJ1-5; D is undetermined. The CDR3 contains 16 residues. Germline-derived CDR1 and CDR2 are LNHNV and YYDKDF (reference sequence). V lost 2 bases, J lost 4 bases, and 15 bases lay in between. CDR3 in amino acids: CATSRSQLSLNQPQHF. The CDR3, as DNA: TGTGCCACCAGCAGATCACAGCTAAGTTTGAATCAGCCCCAGCATTTT. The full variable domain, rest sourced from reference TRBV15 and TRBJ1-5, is DAMVIQNPRYQVTQFGKPVTLSCSQTLNHNVMYWYQQKSSQAPKLLFHYYDKDFNNEADTPDNFQSRRPNTSFCFLDIRSPGLGDTAMYLCATSRSQLSLNQPQHFGDGTRLSIL.

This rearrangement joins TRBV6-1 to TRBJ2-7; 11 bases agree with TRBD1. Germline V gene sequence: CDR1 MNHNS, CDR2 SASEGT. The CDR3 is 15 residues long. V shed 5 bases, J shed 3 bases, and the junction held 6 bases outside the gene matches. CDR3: CASSHRTGGIYEQYF. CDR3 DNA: TGTGCCAGCAGTCATCGGACAGGGGGCATCTACGAGCAGTACTTC.

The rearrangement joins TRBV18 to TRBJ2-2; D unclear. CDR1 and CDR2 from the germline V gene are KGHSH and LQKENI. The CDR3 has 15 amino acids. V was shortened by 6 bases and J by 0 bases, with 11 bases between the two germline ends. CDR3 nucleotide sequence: TGTGCCAGCTCGTTCGGCACCCCGAACACCGGGGAGCTGTTTTTT. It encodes CASSFGTPNTGELFF.

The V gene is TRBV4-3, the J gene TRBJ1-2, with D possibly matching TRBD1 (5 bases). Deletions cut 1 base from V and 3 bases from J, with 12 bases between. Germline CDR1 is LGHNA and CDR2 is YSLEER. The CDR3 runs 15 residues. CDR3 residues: CASSQGGQTDYGYTF. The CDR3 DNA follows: TGCGCCAGCAGCCAAGGGGGCCAGACAGACTATGGCTACACCTTC.

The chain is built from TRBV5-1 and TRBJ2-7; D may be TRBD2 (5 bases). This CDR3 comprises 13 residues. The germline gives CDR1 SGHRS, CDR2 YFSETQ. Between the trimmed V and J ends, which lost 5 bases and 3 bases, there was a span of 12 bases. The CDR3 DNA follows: TGCGCCAGCAGTTTCGGAGGCGGCTACGAGCAGTACTTC. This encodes CASSFGGGYEQYF. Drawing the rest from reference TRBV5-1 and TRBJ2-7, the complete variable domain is KAGVTQTPRYLIKTRGQQVTLSCSPISGHRSVSWYQQTPGQGLQFLFEYFSETQRNKGNFPGRFSGRQFSNSRSEMNVSTLELGDSALYLCASSFGGGYEQYFGPGTRLTVT.

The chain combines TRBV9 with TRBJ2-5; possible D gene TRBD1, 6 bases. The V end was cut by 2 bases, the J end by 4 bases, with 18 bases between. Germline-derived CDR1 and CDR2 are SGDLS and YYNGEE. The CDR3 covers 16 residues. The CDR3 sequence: CASSVGAGVGRETQYF. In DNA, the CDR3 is TGTGCCAGCAGCGTCGGGGCAGGGGTAGGTCGAGAGACCCAGTACTTC.

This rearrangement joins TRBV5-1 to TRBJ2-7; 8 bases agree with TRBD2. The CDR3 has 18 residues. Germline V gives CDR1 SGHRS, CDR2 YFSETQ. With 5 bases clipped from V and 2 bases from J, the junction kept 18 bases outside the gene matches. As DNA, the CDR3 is TGCGCCAGCAGGGAACGGGGGGGGCCCTCCCTTTTTACCTACGAGCAGTACTTC. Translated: CASRERGGPSLFTYEQYF. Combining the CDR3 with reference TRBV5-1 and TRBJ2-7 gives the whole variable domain KAGVTQTPRYLIKTRGQQVTLSCSPISGHRSVSWYQQTPGQGLQFLFEYFSETQRNKGNFPGRFSGRQFSNSRSEMNVSTLELGDSALYLCASRERGGPSLFTYEQYFGPGTRLTVT.

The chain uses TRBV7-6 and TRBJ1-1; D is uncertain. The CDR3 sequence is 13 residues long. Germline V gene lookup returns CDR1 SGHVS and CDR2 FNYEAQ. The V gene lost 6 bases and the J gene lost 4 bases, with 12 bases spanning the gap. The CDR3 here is CASRGGEGTEAFF. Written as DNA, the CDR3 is TGTGCCAGCAGGGGTGGAGAGGGCACTGAAGCTTTCTTT.